The 3 T cell receptor beta chains in this list originate from one sample, sequenced in a study of cytomegalovirus exposure and HLA in healthy donors. PCR involved 60 Vbeta and 13 Jbeta primers. The data were produced by immunoSEQ multiplex PCR, yet TCRdb's version contains in-frame clones alone and is incomplete. The top ten clones hold 5.1% of a sample with roughly 100,000 clones, less than 10% of them seen once. Sequencing was carried out using PBMCs. The source is a man aged 45 to 65 in good health and CMV-seropositive.

This clone turned up a few times. This rearrangement joins TRBV5-1 to TRBJ2-3, with D possibly being TRBD2 (6 bases). V was trimmed by 5 bases and J by 11 bases, leaving 15 bases between them. CDR1 and CDR2 (germline): SGHRS, YFSETQ. This CDR3 has 12 residues. CDR3 bases: TGCGCCAGCAGTGGAAGCGGGCCAAGGCAGTATTTT. This encodes CASSGSGPRQYF.

This clone occurred many times. The chain carries TRBV5-1 and TRBJ2-1; TRBD2 matches 10 bases. Germline lookup yields CDR1 SGHRS and CDR2 YFSETQ. With 2 bases clipped from V and 3 bases from J, the junction kept 2 bases outside the gene matches. This CDR3 is built from 15 residues. This CDR3 reads CASSLAGGNYNEQFF. The CDR3 nucleotides read TGCGCCAGCAGCTTAGCGGGAGGGAACTACAATGAGCAGTTCTTC.

This clone turned up a few times. This sequence joins TRBV7-9 and TRBJ2-7; D is undetermined. Germline CDR1 and CDR2: SEHNR and FQNEAQ (reference sequence). V lost 3 bases, J lost 6 bases, and 12 bases lay in between. The CDR3 spans 13 residues. CDR3 region: CASSFPLNFEQYF. The CDR3 DNA follows: TGTGCCAGCAGCTTCCCCCTTAACTTCGAGCAGTACTTC.